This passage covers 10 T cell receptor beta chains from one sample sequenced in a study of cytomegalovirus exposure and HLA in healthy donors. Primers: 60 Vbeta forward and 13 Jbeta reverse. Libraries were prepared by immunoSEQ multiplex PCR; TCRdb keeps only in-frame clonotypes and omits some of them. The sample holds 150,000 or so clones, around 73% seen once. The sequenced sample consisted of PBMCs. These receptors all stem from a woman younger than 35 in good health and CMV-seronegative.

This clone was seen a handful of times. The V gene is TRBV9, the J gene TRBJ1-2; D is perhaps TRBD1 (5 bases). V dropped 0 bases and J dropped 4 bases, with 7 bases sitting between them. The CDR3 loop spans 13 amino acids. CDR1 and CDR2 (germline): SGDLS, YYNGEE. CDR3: CASSVGQGYGYTF. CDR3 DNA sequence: TGTGCCAGCAGCGTAGGGCAGGGCTATGGCTACACCTTC.

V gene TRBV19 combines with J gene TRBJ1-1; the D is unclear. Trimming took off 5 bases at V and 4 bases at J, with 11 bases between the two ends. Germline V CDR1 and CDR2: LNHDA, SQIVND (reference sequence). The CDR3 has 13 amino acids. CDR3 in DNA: TGTGCCAGTAGTGTTCGGGGAGTCACTGAAGCTTTCTTT. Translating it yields CASSVRGVTEAFF.

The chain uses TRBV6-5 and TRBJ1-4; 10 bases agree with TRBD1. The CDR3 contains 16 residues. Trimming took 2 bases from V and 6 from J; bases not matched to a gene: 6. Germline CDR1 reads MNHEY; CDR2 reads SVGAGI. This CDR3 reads CASSYGTGVFDEKLFF. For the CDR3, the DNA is TGTGCCAGCAGTTACGGGACAGGGGTTTTTGATGAAAAACTGTTTTTT.

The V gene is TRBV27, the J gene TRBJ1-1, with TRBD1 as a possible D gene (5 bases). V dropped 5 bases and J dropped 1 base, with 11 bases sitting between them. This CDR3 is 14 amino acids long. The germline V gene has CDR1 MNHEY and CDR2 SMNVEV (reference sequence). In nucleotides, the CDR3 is TGTGCCAGCAGTCACGGGGGATCGAACACTGAAGCTTTCTTT. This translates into CASSHGGSNTEAFF.

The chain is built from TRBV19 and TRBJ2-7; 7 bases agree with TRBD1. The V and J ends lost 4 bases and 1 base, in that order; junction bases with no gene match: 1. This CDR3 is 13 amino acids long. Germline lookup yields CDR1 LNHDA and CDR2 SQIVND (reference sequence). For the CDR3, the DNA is TGTGCCAGTAGTAGACAGGGATCCTACGAGCAGTACTTC. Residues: CASSRQGSYEQYF. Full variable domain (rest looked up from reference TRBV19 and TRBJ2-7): DGGITQSPKYLFRKEGQNVTLSCEQNLNHDAMYWYRQDPGQGLRLIYYSQIVNDFQKGDIAEGYSVSREKKESFPLTVTSAQKNPTAFYLCASSRQGSYEQYFGPGTRLTVT.

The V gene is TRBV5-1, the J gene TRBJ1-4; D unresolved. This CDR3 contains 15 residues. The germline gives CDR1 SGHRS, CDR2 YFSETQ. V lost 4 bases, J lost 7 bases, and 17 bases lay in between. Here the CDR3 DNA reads TGCGCCAGCAGCCCTACAACCGGTGGCGGTGAAAAACTGTTTTTT. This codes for CASSPTTGGGEKLFF.

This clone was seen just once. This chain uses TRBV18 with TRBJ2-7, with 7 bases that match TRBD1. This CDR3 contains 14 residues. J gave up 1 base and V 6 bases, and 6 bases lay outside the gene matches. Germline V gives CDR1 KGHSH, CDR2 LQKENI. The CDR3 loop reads CASSRTGLSYEQYV. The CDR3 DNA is TGTGCCAGCTCCCGGACAGGACTTTCCTACGAGCAGTACGTC.

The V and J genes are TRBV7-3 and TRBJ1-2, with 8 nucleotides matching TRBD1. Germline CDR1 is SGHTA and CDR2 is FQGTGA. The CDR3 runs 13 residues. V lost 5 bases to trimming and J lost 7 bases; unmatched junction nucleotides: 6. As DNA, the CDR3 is TGTGCCAGCAGCGTGGACAGGGAAAGTGGCTACACCTTC. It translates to CASSVDRESGYTF.

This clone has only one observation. CDR3 loop: CASSLRAGGSTDTQYF. The DNA for the CDR3 is TGTGCCAGCAGCCTCAGAGCGGGAGGGAGCACAGATACGCAGTATTTT. This rearrangement joins TRBV14 to TRBJ2-3; 10 bases are a match to TRBD2. The CDR3 is made up of 16 amino acids. V lost 4 bases, J lost 0 bases, and 4 bases stayed unmatched. Germline CDR1 reads SGHDN; CDR2 reads FVKESK.

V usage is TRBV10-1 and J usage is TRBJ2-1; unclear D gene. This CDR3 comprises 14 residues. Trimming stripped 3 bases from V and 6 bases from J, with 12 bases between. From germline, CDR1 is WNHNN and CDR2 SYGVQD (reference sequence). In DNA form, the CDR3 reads TGCGCCAGCAGTGAATGGCCTAGTAGCAATGAGCAGTTCTTC. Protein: CASSEWPSSNEQFF.